These T cell receptor beta chains were read from a single sample in a study of PD-L1 blockade in urothelial cancer. TCRdb's table, derived via immunoSEQ multiplex PCR, lists solely in-frame clones and lacks some. The table lists about 30,000 clones, roughly 83% of them singletons, with 3% to 3.5% in the top ten. The sample here was PBMCs, taken around atezolizumab (anti-PD-L1) treatment. Receptor source: a man aged 65 to 79 with urothelial cancer. Both conserved end residues are part of each CDR3. D genes are given only for firm matches.

v_call,j_call,d_call,cdr3_aa
TRBV5-8,TRBJ2-2,.,CASRRRGGTGELFF
TRBV19,TRBJ1-2,TRBD1,CASTLDRVDGYTF
TRBV6-1,TRBJ2-7,TRBD2,CATRGEGIINEQYF
TRBV7-2,TRBJ1-2,.,CASSLTPTGGYTF
TRBV20-1,TRBJ2-1,.,CSARTDNEQFF
TRBV11-2,TRBJ1-4,.,CASSSRSRGLNEKLFF
TRBV4-1,TRBJ2-1,TRBD1,CASSRRQGDYNEQFF
TRBV18,TRBJ1-3,.,CASSPTGRNSGNTIYF
TRBV11-3,TRBJ2-7,TRBD2,CASSPRPGTSGSSYEQYF
TRBV5-4,TRBJ2-1,TRBD2,CASSSKQRGYNEQFF